A single sample gave rise to the 14 T cell receptor beta chains below, sequenced in a study of CD8 T cells in Susac syndrome. RNA totalling about 0.45 to 1 ug underwent reverse transcription with random hexamers. TCRdb ran MiXCR on the immunoSEQ multiplex PCR reads and lists one entry per CDR3 protein. The sample lists 75,000 to 100,000 distinct CDR3 sequences, approximately 95% seen once, with under 0.6% in the top ten. Sequencing was performed on CD8+ T cells from PBMCs. The receptor set was obtained from a human donor with Susac syndrome.

The V call is TRBV27, the J call TRBJ2-7; D might be TRBD2 (7 bases). The CDR3 length is 14 residues. Germline assignment: CDR1 MNHEY and CDR2 SMNVEV (reference sequence). Trimming shortened V by 1 base and J by 6 bases, and 13 bases separated the two germline ends. The CDR3 region is CASSLWGGGGEQYF. CDR3 bases: TGTGCCAGCAGTTTATGGGGCGGGGGCGGCGAGCAGTACTTC.

CDR3 region: CASSALAGADTQYF. The CDR3 region has the DNA TGTGCCAGCAGCGCCCTAGCGGGAGCAGATACGCAGTATTTT. V gene TRBV13 combines with J gene TRBJ2-3; TRBD2 agrees at 10 bases. Per the germline V gene, CDR1 is PRHDT and CDR2 is FYEKMQ (reference sequence). V gave up 5 bases and J gave up 4 bases; unmatched junction bases: 3. This CDR3 comprises 14 residues.

V usage is TRBV27 and J usage is TRBJ2-7; no definite D call. V was trimmed by 4 bases and J by 6 bases, leaving 7 bases between them. In germline, CDR1 is MNHEY, CDR2 SMNVEV (reference sequence). There are 11 residues in the CDR3. The CDR3 bases are TGTGCCAGCAGTTCCCCACCCGAGCAGTACTTC. It specifies CASSSPPEQYF.

The CDR3 DNA is TGTGCCAGCAGTTTAGCCCTCACAGATACGCAGTATTTT. This codes for CASSLALTDTQYF. The chain joins TRBV12-3 or TRBV12-4 to TRBJ2-3; D call uncertain. The CDR3 has 13 amino acids. V was shortened by 0 bases and J by 2 bases, with 3 bases between the two germline ends.

The chain is built from TRBV10-3 and TRBJ1-2, with D maybe TRBD1 (5 bases). The CDR3 is made up of 11 amino acids. Trimming removed 10 bases at V and 4 bases at J, with 10 bases between. Germline V gene lookup returns CDR1 ENHRY and CDR2 SYGVKD. CDR3 sequence: CATWTSYGYTF. The CDR3 region has the DNA TGTGCCACATGGACATCCTATGGCTACACCTTC.

In this sample, this clonotype turned up once. The DNA of the CDR3 is TGTGCCAGCAGTTTCTGGACCTCGAGCTCCTACAATGAGCAGTTCTTC. It is translated as CASSFWTSSSYNEQFF. The V and J genes are TRBV6-5 and TRBJ2-1; D is ambiguous. CDR1 and CDR2 from the germline V gene are MNHEY and SVGAGI. This CDR3 is 16 amino acids long. V dropped 4 bases and J dropped 0 bases, with 13 bases sitting between them.

This clonotype was detected a few times. The V and J genes are TRBV7-9 and TRBJ2-7, with D unclear. This CDR3 contains 12 residues. Germline V gene data show CDR1 as SEHNR and CDR2 as FQNEAQ (reference sequence). Trimming pared 1 base from V and 6 bases from J, leaving 7 bases between. The CDR3, as DNA: TGTGCCAGCAGCTTAGGAACGGGCGAGCAGTACTTC. It codes for CASSLGTGEQYF.

In this sample, this clonotype turned up a few times. This chain connects TRBV2 to TRBJ1-5, with a possible D match to TRBD1 (5 bases). The CDR3 totals 13 residues. Trimming removed 5 bases from V and 7 bases from J, with 12 bases in between. Germline assignment: CDR1 SNHLY and CDR2 FYNNEI. CDR3 residues: CASSPWGDQPQHF. CDR3 nucleotides: TGTGCCAGCAGTCCTTGGGGGGACCAGCCCCAGCATTTT.

The rearrangement links TRBV19 to TRBJ1-1, with 7 positions matching TRBD1. The CDR3 runs 13 residues. In germline, CDR1 is LNHDA, CDR2 SQIVND (reference sequence). Losses at the gene ends were 11 bases for V and 5 bases for J; bases not matched to a gene: 11. The CDR3 here is CAVQQGQVTEAFF. DNA of the CDR3: TGTGCCGTCCAACAGGGGCAGGTGACTGAAGCTTTCTTT.

This clonotype was seen a single time. The DNA of the CDR3 is TGTGCCAGCAGCGACCGGGCTGGCGGGGAGCTGTTTTTT. Translating it yields CASSDRAGGELFF. This rearrangement joins TRBV9 to TRBJ2-2; D gene unclear. Per germline, CDR1 SGDLS and CDR2 YYNGEE. The CDR3 is 13 amino acids. Trimming shortened V by 3 bases and J by 7 bases, and 10 bases separated the two germline ends.

This clonotype has just one count. V gene TRBV5-1 combines with J gene TRBJ1-2, with D maybe TRBD1 (6 bases). V was cut by 3 bases and J by 4 bases, with 16 bases left in between. Germline V CDR1 and CDR2: SGHRS, YFSETQ. The CDR3 spans 15 residues. The CDR3 region is CASSSGRQVAYGYTF. CDR3 DNA: TGCGCCAGCAGCTCGGGACGACAGGTAGCCTATGGCTACACCTTC.

This clonotype was seen only a few times. V and J are TRBV11-1 and TRBJ1-1, with D perhaps TRBD1 (5 bases). The CDR3 totals 13 residues. Per the germline V gene, CDR1 is SGHAT and CDR2 is FQDESV (reference sequence). Trimming left V 3 bases short and J 6 bases short, with 11 bases between. The CDR3 nucleotides read TGTGCCAGCAGCTTGGGGACGGAGGCTGAAGCTTTCTTT. The encoded protein is CASSLGTEAEAFF.

This clonotype has just one count. The rearrangement links TRBV9 to TRBJ2-2, with D hard to call. The CDR3 has 12 amino acids. Germline CDR1 and CDR2: SGDLS and YYNGEE. Between the trimmed V and J ends, which lost 5 bases and 4 bases, there was a span of 6 bases. This CDR3 reads CASRQPTGELFF. Written as DNA, the CDR3 is TGTGCCAGCAGACAACCCACCGGGGAGCTGTTTTTT.

This clonotype was counted once. The chain recombines TRBV27 with TRBJ2-7; 8 nucleotides line up with TRBD1. This CDR3 is built from 12 residues. After removal of 3 bases from V and 6 bases from J, the junction contained 1 base not matched to a gene. Germline-derived CDR1 and CDR2 are MNHEY and SMNVEV (reference sequence). The CDR3 DNA sequence: TGTGCCAGCAGTTTCACAGGGGGCGAGCAGTACTTC. Translation: CASSFTGGEQYF.